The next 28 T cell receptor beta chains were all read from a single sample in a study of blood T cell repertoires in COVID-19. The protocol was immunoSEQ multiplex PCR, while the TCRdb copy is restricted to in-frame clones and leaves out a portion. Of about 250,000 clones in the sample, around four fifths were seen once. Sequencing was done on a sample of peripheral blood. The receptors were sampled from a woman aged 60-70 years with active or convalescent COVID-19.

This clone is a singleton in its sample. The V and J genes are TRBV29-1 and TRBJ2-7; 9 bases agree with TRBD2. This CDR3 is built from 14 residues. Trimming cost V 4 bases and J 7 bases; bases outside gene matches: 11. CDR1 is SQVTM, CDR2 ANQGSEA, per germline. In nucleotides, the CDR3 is TGCAGCGTTGCCCAGACTAGCGGCCCGAGGGAGCAGTACTTC. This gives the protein CSVAQTSGPREQYF.

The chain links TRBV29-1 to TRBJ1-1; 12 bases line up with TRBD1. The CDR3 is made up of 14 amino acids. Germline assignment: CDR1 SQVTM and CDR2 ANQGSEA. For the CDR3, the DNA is TGCACCACTGAGGGACAGGGGGCCTCGCTTGAAGCTTTCTTT. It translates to CTTEGQGASLEAFF.

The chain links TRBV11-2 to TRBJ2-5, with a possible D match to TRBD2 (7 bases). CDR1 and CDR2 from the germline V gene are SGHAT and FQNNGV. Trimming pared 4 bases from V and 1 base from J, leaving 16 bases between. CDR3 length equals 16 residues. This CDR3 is CASSSASRGGQETQYF. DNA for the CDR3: TGTGCCAGCAGCTCAGCTTCTAGGGGGGGCCAAGAGACCCAGTACTTC.

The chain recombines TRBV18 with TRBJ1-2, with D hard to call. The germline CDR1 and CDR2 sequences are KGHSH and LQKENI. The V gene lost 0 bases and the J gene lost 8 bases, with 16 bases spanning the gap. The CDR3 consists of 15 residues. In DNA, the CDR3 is TGTGCCAGCTCACCACCAGGGCGGGAGGTTGGAGGCTACACCTTC. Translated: CASSPPGREVGGYTF.

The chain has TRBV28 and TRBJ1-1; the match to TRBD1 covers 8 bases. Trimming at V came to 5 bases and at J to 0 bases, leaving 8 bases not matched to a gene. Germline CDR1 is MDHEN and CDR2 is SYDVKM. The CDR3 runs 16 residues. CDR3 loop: CASSQTGGSLNTEAFF. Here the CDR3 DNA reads TGTGCCAGCAGTCAAACAGGGGGGAGCTTGAACACTGAAGCTTTCTTT.

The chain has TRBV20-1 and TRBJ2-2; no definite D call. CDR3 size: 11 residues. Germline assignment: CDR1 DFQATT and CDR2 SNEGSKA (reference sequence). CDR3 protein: CSPGNTGELFF. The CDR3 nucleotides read TGCAGCCCCGGTAACACCGGGGAGCTGTTTTTT.

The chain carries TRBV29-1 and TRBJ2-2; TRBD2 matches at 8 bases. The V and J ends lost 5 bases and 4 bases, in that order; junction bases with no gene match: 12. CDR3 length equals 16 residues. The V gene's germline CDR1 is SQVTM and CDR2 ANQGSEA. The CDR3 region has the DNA TGCAGCGTTACACTCAGTCGGGGGACTAGCACCGGGGAGCTGTTTTTT. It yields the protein CSVTLSRGTSTGELFF.

The CDR3 sequence is CASAGEKLFF. The CDR3 DNA reads as TGTGCCAGCGCAGGTGAAAAACTGTTTTTT. The rearrangement uses TRBV11-3 and TRBJ1-4; no clear D. The CDR3 length is 10 residues. The germline V gene has CDR1 SGHNT and CDR2 YENEEA. V was shortened by 8 bases and J by 7 bases, with 5 bases between the two germline ends.

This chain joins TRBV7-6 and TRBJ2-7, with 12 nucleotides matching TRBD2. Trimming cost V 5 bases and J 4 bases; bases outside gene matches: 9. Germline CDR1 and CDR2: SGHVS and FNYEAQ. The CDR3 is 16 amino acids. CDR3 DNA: TGTGCCAGCAGCCCGACGCGACTAGCGGGAGCATACGAGCAGTACTTC. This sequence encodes CASSPTRLAGAYEQYF.

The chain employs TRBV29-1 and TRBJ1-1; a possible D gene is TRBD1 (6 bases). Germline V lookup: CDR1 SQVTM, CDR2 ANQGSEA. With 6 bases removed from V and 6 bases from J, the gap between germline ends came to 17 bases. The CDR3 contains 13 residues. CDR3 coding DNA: TGCAGCGTCACCCAGGGGAGGGAGGCTGAAGCTTTCTTT. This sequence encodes CSVTQGREAEAFF.

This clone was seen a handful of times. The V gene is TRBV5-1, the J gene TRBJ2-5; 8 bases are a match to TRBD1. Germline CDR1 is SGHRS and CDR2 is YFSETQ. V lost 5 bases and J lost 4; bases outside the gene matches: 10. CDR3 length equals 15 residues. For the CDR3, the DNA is TGCGCCAGCAGTCAAGGACAGGGCCTAGGAGAGACCCAGTACTTC. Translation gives CASSQGQGLGETQYF.

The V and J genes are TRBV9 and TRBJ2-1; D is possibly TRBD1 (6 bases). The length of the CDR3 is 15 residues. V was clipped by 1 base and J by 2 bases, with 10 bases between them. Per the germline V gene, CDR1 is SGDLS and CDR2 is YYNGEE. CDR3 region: CASSVSRGPYNEQFF. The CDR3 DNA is TGTGCCAGCAGCGTATCCAGGGGACCCTACAATGAGCAGTTCTTC. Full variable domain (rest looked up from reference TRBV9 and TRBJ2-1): DSGVTQTPKHLITATGQRVTLRCSPRSGDLSVYWYQQSLDQGLQFLIQYYNGEERAKGNILERFSAQQFPDLHSELNLSSLELGDSALYFCASSVSRGPYNEQFFGPGTRLTVL.

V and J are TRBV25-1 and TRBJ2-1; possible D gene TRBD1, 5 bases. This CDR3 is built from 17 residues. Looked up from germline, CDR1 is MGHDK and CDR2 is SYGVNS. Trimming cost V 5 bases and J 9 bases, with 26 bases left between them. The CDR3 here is CASSLGFGAPSLFEQFF. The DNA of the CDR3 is TGTGCCAGCAGTCTGGGGTTTGGGGCCCCCTCTCTCTTTGAGCAGTTCTTC. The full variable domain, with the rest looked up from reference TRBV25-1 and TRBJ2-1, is EADIYQTPRYLVIGTGKKITLECSQTMGHDKMYWYQQDPGMELHLIHYSYGVNSTEKGDLSSESTVSRIRTEHFPLTLESARPSHTSQYLCASSLGFGAPSLFEQFFGPGTRLTVL.

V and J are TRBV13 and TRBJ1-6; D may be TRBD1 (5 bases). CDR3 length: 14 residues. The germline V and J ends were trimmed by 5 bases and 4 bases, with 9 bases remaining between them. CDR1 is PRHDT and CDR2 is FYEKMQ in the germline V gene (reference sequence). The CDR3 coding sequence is TGTGCCAGCAGCCCAGACAGATATAATTCACCCCTCCACTTT. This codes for CASSPDRYNSPLHF. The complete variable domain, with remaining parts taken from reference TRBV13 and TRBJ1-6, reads AAGVIQSPRHLIKEKRETATLKCYPIPRHDTVYWYQQGPGQDPQFLISFYEKMQSDKGSIPDRFSAQQFSDYHSELNMSSLELGDSALYFCASSPDRYNSPLHFGNGTRLTVT.

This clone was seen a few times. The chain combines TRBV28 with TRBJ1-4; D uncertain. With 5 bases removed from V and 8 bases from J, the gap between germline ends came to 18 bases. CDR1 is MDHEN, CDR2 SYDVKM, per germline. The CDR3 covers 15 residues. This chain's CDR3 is CASSKGGQVREKLFF. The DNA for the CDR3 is TGTGCCAGCAGTAAAGGTGGGCAGGTCAGGGAAAAACTGTTTTTT.

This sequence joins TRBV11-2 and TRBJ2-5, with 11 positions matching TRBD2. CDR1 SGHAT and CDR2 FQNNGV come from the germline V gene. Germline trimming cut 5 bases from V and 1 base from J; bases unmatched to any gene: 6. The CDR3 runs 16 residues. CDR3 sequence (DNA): TGTGCCAGCAGCGCCATAGCGGGAGGGGGCCAAGAGACCCAGTACTTC. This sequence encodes CASSAIAGGGQETQYF.

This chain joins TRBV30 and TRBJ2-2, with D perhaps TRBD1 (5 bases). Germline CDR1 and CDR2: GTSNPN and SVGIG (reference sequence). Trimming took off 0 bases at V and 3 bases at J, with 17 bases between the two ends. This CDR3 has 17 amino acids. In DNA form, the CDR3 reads TGTGCCTGGAGTGTATTCCCGCCACAGGCGGACACCGGGGAGCTGTTTTTT. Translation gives CAWSVFPPQADTGELFF.

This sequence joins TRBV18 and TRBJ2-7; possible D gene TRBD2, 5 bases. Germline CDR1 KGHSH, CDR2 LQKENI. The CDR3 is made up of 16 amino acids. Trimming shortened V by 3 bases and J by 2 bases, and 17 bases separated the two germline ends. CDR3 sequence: CASSPSEGPHAYEQYF. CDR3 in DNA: TGTGCCAGCTCACCTAGTGAGGGCCCACACGCCTACGAGCAGTACTTC.

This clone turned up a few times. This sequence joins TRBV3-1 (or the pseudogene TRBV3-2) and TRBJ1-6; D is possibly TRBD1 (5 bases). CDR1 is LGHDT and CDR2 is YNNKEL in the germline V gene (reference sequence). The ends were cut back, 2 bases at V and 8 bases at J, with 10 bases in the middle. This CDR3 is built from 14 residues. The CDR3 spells CASSQRRVHSPLHF. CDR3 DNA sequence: TGTGCCAGCAGCCAACGCAGGGTTCATTCACCCCTCCACTTT.

The CDR3 DNA sequence: TGTGCCAGCAGTCCAAACAGGGGAGGCGAAAAACTGTTTTTT. Its protein product is CASSPNRGGEKLFF. V and J are TRBV27 and TRBJ1-4; TRBD1 matches 7 bases. Germline lookup yields CDR1 MNHEY and CDR2 SMNVEV (reference sequence). J gave up 8 bases and V 5 bases, and 8 bases lay outside the gene matches. The CDR3 has 14 residues.

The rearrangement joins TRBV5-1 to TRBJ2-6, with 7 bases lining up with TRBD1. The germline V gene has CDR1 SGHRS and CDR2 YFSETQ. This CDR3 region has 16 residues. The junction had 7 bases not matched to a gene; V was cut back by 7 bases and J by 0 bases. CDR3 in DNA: TGCGCCAGCTGTAGGGGGCTGAGCTCTGGGGCCAACGTCCTGACTTTC. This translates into CASCRGLSSGANVLTF.

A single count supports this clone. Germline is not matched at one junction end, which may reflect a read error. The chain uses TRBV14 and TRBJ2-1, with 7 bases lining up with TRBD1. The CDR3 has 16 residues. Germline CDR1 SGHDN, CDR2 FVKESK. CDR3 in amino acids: CASSQGGGSFGNEQFF. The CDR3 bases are TGTGCCAGCAGTCAAGGGGGCGGTAGCTTTGGGAATGAGCAGTTCTTC.

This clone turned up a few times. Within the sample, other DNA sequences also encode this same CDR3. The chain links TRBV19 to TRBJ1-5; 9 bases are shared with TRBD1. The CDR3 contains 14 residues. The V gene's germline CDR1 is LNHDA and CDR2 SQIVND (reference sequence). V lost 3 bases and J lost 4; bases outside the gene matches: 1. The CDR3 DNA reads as TGTGCCAGTAGTATTGGGACAGGGAATCAGCCCCAGCATTTT. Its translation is CASSIGTGNQPQHF.

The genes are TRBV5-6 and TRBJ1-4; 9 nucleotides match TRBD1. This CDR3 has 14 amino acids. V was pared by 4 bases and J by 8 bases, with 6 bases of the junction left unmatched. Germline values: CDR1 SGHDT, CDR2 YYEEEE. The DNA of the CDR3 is TGTGCCAGCAGCCGACAGGGGGAGGAGGAAAAACTGTTTTTT. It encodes CASSRQGEEEKLFF.

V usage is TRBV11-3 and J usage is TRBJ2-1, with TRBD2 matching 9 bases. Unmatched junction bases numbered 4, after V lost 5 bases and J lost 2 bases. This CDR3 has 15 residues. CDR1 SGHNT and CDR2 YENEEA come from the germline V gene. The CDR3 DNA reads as TGTGCCAGCAGCCCGAGCGGGAGGCCCTACAATGAGCAGTTCTTC. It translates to CASSPSGRPYNEQFF.

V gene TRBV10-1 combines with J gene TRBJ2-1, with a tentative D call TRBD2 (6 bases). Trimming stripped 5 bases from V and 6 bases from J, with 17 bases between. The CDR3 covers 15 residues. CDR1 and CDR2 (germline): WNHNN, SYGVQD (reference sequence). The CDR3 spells CASSLTRDYGNEQFF. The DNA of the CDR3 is TGCGCCAGCAGTTTGACTAGAGACTACGGCAATGAGCAGTTCTTC.

In DNA form, the CDR3 reads TGTGCCAGCAGCCAACCTAGCGGGAGGGCCGGCGTGCAGTATTTT. Translating it yields CASSQPSGRAGVQYF. The V call is TRBV4-2, the J call TRBJ2-3; 12 bases are a match to TRBD2. J gave up 11 bases and V 2 bases, and 8 bases lay outside the gene matches. This CDR3 is 15 amino acids long. CDR1 LGHNA and CDR2 YNFKEQ come from the germline V gene.

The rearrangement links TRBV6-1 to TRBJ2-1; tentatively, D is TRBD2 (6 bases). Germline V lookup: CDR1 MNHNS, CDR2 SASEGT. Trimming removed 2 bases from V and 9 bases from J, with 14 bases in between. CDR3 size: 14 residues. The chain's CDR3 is CASSERPVGSEQFF. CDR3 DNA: TGTGCCAGCAGTGAACGACCGGTCGGGAGTGAGCAGTTCTTC.